This T cell receptor (beta chain) was documented in a study of T cell changes during pregnancy in multiple sclerosis. The CDR3 runs to 15 residues. V lost 3 bases and J lost 2, with 13 bases in between. Germline values: CDR1 KGHSH, CDR2 LQKENI. Generated by immunoSEQ multiplex PCR, the TCRdb table keeps only in-frame clones and is missing some. This sample yields around 110,000 clones, of which about 90% are seen a single time; around 1.5% belongs to the top ten. The chain has TRBV18 and TRBJ1-2, with D possibly matching TRBD1 (5 bases). This clonotype was sampled from a female donor with multiple sclerosis, enrolled in a pregnancy study. The source material was peripheral blood, sampled after pregnancy. The CDR3 region is CASSPQQGSNYGYTF. In DNA form, the CDR3 reads TGTGCCAGCTCACCCCAGCAGGGTTCCAACTATGGCTACACCTTC.